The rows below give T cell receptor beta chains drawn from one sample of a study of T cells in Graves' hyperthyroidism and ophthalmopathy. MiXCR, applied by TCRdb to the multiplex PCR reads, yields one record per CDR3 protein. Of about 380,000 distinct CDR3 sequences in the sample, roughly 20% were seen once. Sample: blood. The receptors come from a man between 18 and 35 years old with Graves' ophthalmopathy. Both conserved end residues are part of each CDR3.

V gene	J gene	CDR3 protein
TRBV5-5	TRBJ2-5	CASSLGRENQETQYF
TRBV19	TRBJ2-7	CASTPGHRAYEQYF
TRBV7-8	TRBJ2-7	CASSSSSGGTGEQYF
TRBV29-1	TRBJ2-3	CSVAGTLTDTQYF
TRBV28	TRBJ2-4	CASNPGQGLDIQYF
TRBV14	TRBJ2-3	CASSPPVRTTTDTQYF
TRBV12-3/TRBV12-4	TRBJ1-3	CASRGQSGNTIYF
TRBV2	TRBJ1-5	CASSAQRMSNQPQHF
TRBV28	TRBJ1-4	CASSFWGWQAPGANEKLFF
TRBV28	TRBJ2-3	CASSLLGPRVVADTQYF
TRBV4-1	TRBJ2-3	CASSHPADTQYF
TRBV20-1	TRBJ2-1	CSASDAGGEQFF
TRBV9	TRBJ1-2	CASSVAGHYGYTF
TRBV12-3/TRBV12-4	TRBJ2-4	CASTRPTEKNIQYF
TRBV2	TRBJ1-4	CASSVGLREKLFF
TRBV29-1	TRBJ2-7	CSGGQGSYEQYF
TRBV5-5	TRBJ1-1	CASSPSGPGGMNTEAFF
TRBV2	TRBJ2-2	CASSNASGLIWNTGELFF
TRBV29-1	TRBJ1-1	CSVAHTEAFF
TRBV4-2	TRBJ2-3	CASSQEQGRVTDTQYF
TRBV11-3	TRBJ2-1	CASSFSGTSGNEQFF
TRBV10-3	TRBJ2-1	CAISELLSGGAYNEQFF
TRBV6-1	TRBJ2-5	CASSHNTGETQYF
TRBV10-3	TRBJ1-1	CAISESSGTEAFF
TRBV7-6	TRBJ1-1	CASSSDQGLNTEAFF
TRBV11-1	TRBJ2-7	CASSLRGDSYEQYF
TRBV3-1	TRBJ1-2	CASSLENCGYTF
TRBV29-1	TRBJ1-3	CSVEAPGARGNTIYF
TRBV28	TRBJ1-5	CASSPRDRVLQPQHF
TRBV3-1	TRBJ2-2	CASSLSFQGAGNTGELFF
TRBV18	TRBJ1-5	CASSPQDSISNQPQHF
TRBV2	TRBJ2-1	CASRNGLAGHNEQFF
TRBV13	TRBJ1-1	CASSLGTPNTEAFF
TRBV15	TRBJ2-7	CATSSGAAYEQYF
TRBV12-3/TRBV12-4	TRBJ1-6	CASSRTGQGSPLHF
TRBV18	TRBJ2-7	CASSPPSGVEQYF
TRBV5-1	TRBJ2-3	CASRWTTNTDTQYF
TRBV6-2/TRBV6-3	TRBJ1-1	CASDQGTPEAFF
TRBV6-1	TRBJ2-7	CASSGAGRNEQYF
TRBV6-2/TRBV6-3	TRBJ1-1	CASSLGQGLEAFF
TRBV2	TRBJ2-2	CASRAGSNTGELFF
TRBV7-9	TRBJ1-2	CASSSIADYGYTF